Following are 25 T cell receptor beta chains from one sample sequenced in a study of blood T cell repertoires in COVID-19. Clones were sequenced by immunoSEQ multiplex PCR, and TCRdb holds only the in-frame ones, with some missing. The profile shows tens of thousands of clones, around three quarters of them singletons. What was sequenced was peripheral blood. Every receptor here comes from a human donor in a cohort sampled during active COVID-19.

The chain recombines TRBV2 with TRBJ2-7; 9 bases align to TRBD2. V shed 6 bases, J shed 2 bases, and the junction held 2 bases outside the gene matches. This CDR3 contains 13 residues. Looked up from germline, CDR1 is SNHLY and CDR2 is FYNNEI. For the CDR3, the DNA is TGTGCCAGCAGAGGGACTAGCACCTACGAGCAGTACTTC. This translates into CASRGTSTYEQYF.

This clone was found a few times. The chain combines TRBV21-1 with TRBJ2-7; no DNA check was done on the table's D call, TRBD1. TRBV21-1 is classified as a pseudogene. The CDR3 has 13 residues. The DNA for the CDR3 is TGTGCCCCGGAAGGGACACAAACCTACGAGCAGTACTTC. Translation: CAPEGTQTYEQYF.

The chain is built from TRBV6-2 or TRBV6-3 and TRBJ2-3, with 13 bases that match TRBD2. This CDR3 has 18 amino acids. Germline trimming cut 1 base from V and 5 bases from J; bases unmatched to any gene: 9. Germline values: CDR1 MNHEY, CDR2 SVGEGT. The CDR3 nucleotides read TGTGCCAGCAGTTACTTTGAACTAGCGGGGGGGCCGGAAGATACGCAGTATTTT. It codes for CASSYFELAGGPEDTQYF.

V and J are TRBV5-1 and TRBJ2-5; 10 bases match TRBD1. The CDR3 loop spans 15 amino acids. V was clipped by 4 bases and J by 4 bases; unmatched bases: 7. CDR1 is SGHRS, CDR2 YFSETQ, per germline. DNA for the CDR3: TGCGCCAGCAGCCTGGACAGGGGGGGATCAGAGACCCAGTACTTC. This codes for CASSLDRGGSETQYF.

V and J are TRBV28 and TRBJ1-2, with 9 bases identical to TRBD1. The V gene end was trimmed by 5 bases and the J gene end by 3 bases; junction bases not matched to a gene: 7. This CDR3 spans 15 amino acids. Germline V gene lookup returns CDR1 MDHEN and CDR2 SYDVKM. CDR3: CASSTIQGAHYGYTF. The DNA for the CDR3 is TGTGCCAGCAGTACAATACAGGGGGCGCACTATGGCTACACCTTC.

The V and J genes are TRBV28 and TRBJ2-7; TRBD1 agrees at 7 bases. Losses at the gene ends were 8 bases for V and 4 bases for J; bases not matched to a gene: 14. The CDR3 has 15 residues. Germline lookup yields CDR1 MDHEN and CDR2 SYDVKM. CDR3 coding DNA: TGTGCCAGCTTTACTGCACGGGACAGAGTGTACGAGCAGTACTTC. It translates to CASFTARDRVYEQYF. Supplemented by reference TRBV28 and TRBJ2-7, the full variable domain reads DVKVTQSSRYLVKRTGEKVFLECVQDMDHENMFWYRQDPGLGLRLIYFSYDVKMKEKGDIPEGYSVSREKKERFSLILESASTNQTSMYLCASFTARDRVYEQYFGPGTRLTVT.

This clone was found once. The chain uses TRBV5-1 and TRBJ2-3; TRBD1 matches 8 bases. The germline CDR1 and CDR2 sequences are SGHRS and YFSETQ. With 4 bases clipped from V and 4 bases from J, the junction kept 2 bases outside the gene matches. The CDR3 is made up of 13 amino acids. CDR3: CASSPGQADTQYF. CDR3 bases: TGCGCCAGCAGCCCGGGACAGGCAGATACGCAGTATTTT.

The chain couples TRBV5-5 to TRBJ2-6, with unresolved D. This CDR3 contains 17 residues. The V end lost 0 bases, the J end lost 0 bases, and 10 bases lay between the germline ends. From germline, CDR1 is SGHKS and CDR2 YYEKEE (reference sequence). This CDR3 is CASSLGALGSGANVLTF. The DNA of the CDR3 is TGTGCCAGCAGCTTGGGGGCTTTGGGCTCTGGGGCCAACGTCCTGACTTTC.

The CDR3 DNA follows: TGCGCCAGCAGCCAACAACCCGGGACTAGCGTGTTTAATACGCAGTATTTT. Translating it yields CASSQQPGTSVFNTQYF. The chain combines TRBV4-1 with TRBJ2-3, with 10 bases matching TRBD2. The junction had 12 bases not matched to a gene; V was cut back by 2 bases and J by 7 bases. The CDR3 sequence is 17 residues long. Germline loops: CDR1 MGHRA, CDR2 YSYEKL.

This sequence joins TRBV6-2 or TRBV6-3 and TRBJ1-6; no definite D call. This CDR3 region has 14 residues. The germline V gene has CDR1 MNHEY and CDR2 SVGEGT. V lost 2 bases and J lost 8, with 10 bases in between. The CDR3 bases are TGTGCCAGCAGTTACCGAATTCGGGATTCACCCCTCCACTTT. Translating it yields CASSYRIRDSPLHF.

The rearrangement links TRBV19 to TRBJ2-1, with 11 bases identical to TRBD2. The CDR3 runs to 16 residues. Losses at the gene ends were 7 bases for V and 1 base for J; bases not matched to a gene: 6. In germline, CDR1 is LNHDA, CDR2 SQIVND (reference sequence). The CDR3 loop is CASIPTSGASYNEQFF. The DNA for the CDR3 is TGTGCCAGTATACCGACTAGCGGGGCGTCCTACAATGAGCAGTTCTTC.

The chain carries TRBV2 and TRBJ1-3; 7 bases line up with TRBD1. Germline CDR1 reads SNHLY; CDR2 reads FYNNEI. Trimming at V came to 6 bases and at J to 4 bases, leaving 9 bases not matched to a gene. The CDR3 contains 15 residues. In nucleotides, the CDR3 is TGTGCCAGCAGACCTCCGACAGGGTCCGGAAACACCATATATTTT. As protein: CASRPPTGSGNTIYF.

The CDR3 sequence: CASSLQGASYNEQFF. The CDR3 bases are TGTGCCAGCAGCTTACAGGGGGCTTCCTACAATGAGCAGTTCTTC. The chain employs TRBV7-6 and TRBJ2-1, with 8 positions matching TRBD1. V was pared by 2 bases and J by 1 base, with 1 base of the junction left unmatched. The CDR3 length is 15 residues. Germline CDR1 is SGHVS and CDR2 is FNYEAQ.

J is TRBJ2-1 and V is TRBV7-2; TRBD1 aligns across 8 bases. Germline values: CDR1 SGHTA, CDR2 FQGNSA. This CDR3 has 15 amino acids. With 4 bases clipped from V and 3 bases from J, the junction kept 5 bases outside the gene matches. CDR3 sequence (DNA): TGTGCCAGCAGCTCAGACAGGGGTGTCTACAATGAGCAGTTCTTC. As protein: CASSSDRGVYNEQFF. Supplemented by reference TRBV7-2 and TRBJ2-1, the full variable domain reads GAGVSQSPSNKVTEKGKDVELRCDPISGHTALYWYRQSLGQGLEFLIYFQGNSAPDKSGLPSDRFSAERTGGSVSTLTIQRTQQEDSAVYLCASSSDRGVYNEQFFGPGTRLTVL.

The rearrangement links TRBV5-4 to TRBJ2-3; TRBD2 matches at 14 bases. Germline V gene lookup returns CDR1 SGHNT and CDR2 YYREEE (reference sequence). The CDR3 contains 16 residues. The ends lost 1 base at V and 5 bases at J; junction bases unmatched: 3. CDR3 loop: CASSLRLAGGGDTQYF. CDR3 DNA sequence: TGTGCCAGCAGCTTGAGACTAGCGGGGGGGGGAGATACGCAGTATTTT.

There are a few counts of this clone. The rearrangement links TRBV7-9 to TRBJ2-7; TRBD2 agrees at 8 bases. CDR3 length: 17 amino acids. The V gene's germline CDR1 is SEHNR and CDR2 FQNEAQ (reference sequence). V lost 4 bases to trimming and J lost 0 bases; unmatched junction nucleotides: 11. CDR3 sequence: CASSSGGLGQHSYEQYF. Here the CDR3 DNA reads TGTGCCAGCAGCTCGGGGGGGCTCGGACAGCACTCCTACGAGCAGTACTTC.

This clone was seen once. DNA of the CDR3: TGTGCCACCCTAATCCCCGGGACAGGGGCAGATACGCAGTATTTT. It yields the protein CATLIPGTGADTQYF. This sequence joins TRBV28 and TRBJ2-3, with TRBD1 identical over 10 bases. Germline CDR1 and CDR2: MDHEN and SYDVKM. The V and J ends lost 10 bases and 4 bases, in that order; junction bases with no gene match: 11. The CDR3 is 15 amino acids.

This clone was observed a few times. The V and J genes are TRBV7-2 and TRBJ2-5; 10 bases agree with TRBD2. After removal of 8 bases from V and 4 bases from J, the junction contained 13 bases not matched to a gene. This CDR3 comprises 16 residues. Germline CDR1 reads SGHTA; CDR2 reads FQGNSA. The CDR3 nucleotides are TGTGCCAGCTCGGCTAGCGGGGGCCTCAGGGGAGAGACCCAGTACTTC. As protein: CASSASGGLRGETQYF.

V is TRBV5-8 and J is TRBJ2-5; possibly TRBD1 for D (5 bases). Germline V CDR1 and CDR2: SGHTS, YDEGEE. The ends were cut back, 6 bases at V and 5 bases at J, with 11 bases in the middle. CDR3 length: 12 residues. This CDR3 reads CASKKGKETQYF. In DNA, the CDR3 is TGTGCCAGCAAAAAGGGGAAGGAGACCCAGTACTTC.

This chain uses TRBV11-3 with TRBJ2-1, with 10 positions matching TRBD2. J gave up 4 bases and V 5 bases, and 5 bases lay outside the gene matches. The CDR3 runs 15 residues. Germline V gene sequence: CDR1 SGHNT, CDR2 YENEEA. The CDR3 DNA reads as TGTGCCAGCAGCGACGGACTAGCGGCTTACAATGAGCAGTTCTTC. Protein: CASSDGLAAYNEQFF.

The rearrangement links TRBV6-1 to TRBJ2-3; D gene ambiguous. The CDR3 spans 13 residues. The germline V gene encodes CDR1 MNHNS and CDR2 SASEGT. Between the trimmed V and J ends, which lost 1 base and 4 bases, there was a span of 6 bases. The CDR3 protein is CASSEVVADTQYF. The CDR3 region has the DNA TGTGCCAGCAGTGAAGTAGTCGCAGATACGCAGTATTTT.

The chain carries TRBV7-9 and TRBJ2-5, with D possibly TRBD2 on 5 matching bases. Germline V CDR1 and CDR2: SEHNR, FQNEAQ (reference sequence). V was pared by 1 base and J by 7 bases, with 10 bases between. This CDR3 has 13 residues. This CDR3 is CASSLGIRGTQYF. The CDR3 DNA is TGTGCCAGCAGCTTAGGGATCCGGGGGACCCAGTACTTC.

The chain is built from TRBV7-6 and TRBJ2-2, with a weak D call TRBD2 (6 bases). CDR1 is SGHVS, CDR2 FNYEAQ, per germline. V was pared by 1 base and J by 2 bases, with 8 bases between. The CDR3 loop spans 15 amino acids. CDR3 DNA: TGTGCCAGCAGCTTAGTGGCGGGAAACACCGGGGAGCTGTTTTTT. Translated, it gives CASSLVAGNTGELFF.

This rearrangement joins TRBV6-5 to TRBJ1-5, with a tentative D call TRBD1 (5 bases). There are 14 residues in the CDR3. Germline lookup yields CDR1 MNHEY and CDR2 SVGAGI. Trimming removed 9 bases at V and 3 bases at J, with 15 bases between. CDR3 coding DNA: TGTGCCAGTCGATGGCAGGGCGACAATCAGCCCCAGCATTTT. Amino acid sequence: CASRWQGDNQPQHF.

This clone was recorded a few times. The chain joins TRBV5-8 to TRBJ2-7; the D gene is possibly TRBD2 (5 bases). Between the trimmed V and J ends, which lost 4 bases and 6 bases, there was a span of 20 bases. There are 15 residues in the CDR3. Germline CDR1 SGHTS, CDR2 YDEGEE. The CDR3 reads CASSVYGIPSREQYF. The CDR3, as DNA: TGTGCCAGCAGCGTATACGGGATCCCCAGTCGCGAGCAGTACTTC.